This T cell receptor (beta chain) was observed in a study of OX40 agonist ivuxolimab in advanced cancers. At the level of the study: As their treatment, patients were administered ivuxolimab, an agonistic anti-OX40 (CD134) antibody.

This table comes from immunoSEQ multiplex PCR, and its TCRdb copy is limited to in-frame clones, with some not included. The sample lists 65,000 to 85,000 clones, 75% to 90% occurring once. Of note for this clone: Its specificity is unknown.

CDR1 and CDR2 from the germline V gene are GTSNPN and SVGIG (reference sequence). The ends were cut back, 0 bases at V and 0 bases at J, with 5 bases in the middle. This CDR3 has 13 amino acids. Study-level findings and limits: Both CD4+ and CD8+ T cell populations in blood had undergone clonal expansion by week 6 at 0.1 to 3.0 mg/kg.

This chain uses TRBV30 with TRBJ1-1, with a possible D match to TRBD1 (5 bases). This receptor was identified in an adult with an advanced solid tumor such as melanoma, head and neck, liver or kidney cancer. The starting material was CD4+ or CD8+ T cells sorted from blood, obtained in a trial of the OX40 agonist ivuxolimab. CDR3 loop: CAWSVQVNTEAFF. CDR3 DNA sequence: TGTGCCTGGAGTGTACAGGTGAACACTGAAGCTTTCTTT. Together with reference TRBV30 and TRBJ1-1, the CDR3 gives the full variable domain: SQTIHQWPATLVQPVGSPLSLECTVEGTSNPNLYWYRQAAGRGLQLLFYSVGIGQISSEVPQNLSASRPQDRQFILSSKKLLLSDSGFYLCAWSVQVNTEAFFGQGTRLTVV.